The clone carrying this T cell receptor beta chain was picked up a small number of times. Its specificity is not known. The data belong to a study of beta chain features in type 1 diabetes. Whole-study findings and limits: Type 1 diabetes patients showed a moderate but significant shortening of TCRB CDR3s in all four CD4+ subsets.

Sequencing targeted expressed TCRB transcripts, as all isolated RNA had been reverse transcribed. TCRdb's table, derived via immunoSEQ multiplex PCR, lists solely in-frame clones and lacks some. The repertoire holds 300,000 to 450,000 clones, with roughly a tenth as singletons. The CDR3 totals 15 residues. V was pared by 5 bases and J by 4 bases, with 10 bases of the junction left unmatched. Per germline, CDR1 SGDLS and CDR2 YYNGEE. The sequence derives from a young man with type 1 diabetes. Specimen: central memory CD4+ T cells from blood. The V gene is TRBV9, the J gene TRBJ1-2, with 8 bases lining up with TRBD1. The CDR3 sequence is CASSPRRQGTYGYTF. The CDR3 nucleotides are TGTGCCAGCAGTCCTCGACGACAGGGGACCTATGGCTACACCTTC.